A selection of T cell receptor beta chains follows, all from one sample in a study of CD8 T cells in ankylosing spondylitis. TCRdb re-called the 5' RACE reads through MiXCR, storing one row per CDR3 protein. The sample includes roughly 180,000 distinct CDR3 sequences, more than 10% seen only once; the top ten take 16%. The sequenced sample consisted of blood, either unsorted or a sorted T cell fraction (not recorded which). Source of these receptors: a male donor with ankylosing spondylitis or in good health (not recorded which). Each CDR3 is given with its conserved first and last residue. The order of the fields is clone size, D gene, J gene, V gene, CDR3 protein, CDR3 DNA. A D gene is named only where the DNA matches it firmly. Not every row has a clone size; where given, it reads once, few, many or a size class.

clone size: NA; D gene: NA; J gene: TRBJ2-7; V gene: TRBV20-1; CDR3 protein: CSAKTGTSYEQYF; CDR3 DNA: TGCAGTGCAAAGACAGGAACCTCCTACGAGCAGTACTTC
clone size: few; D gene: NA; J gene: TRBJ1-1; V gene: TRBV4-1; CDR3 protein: CASSQGTLGTEAFF; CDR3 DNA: TGCGCCAGCAGCCAAGGGACCTTGGGCACTGAAGCTTTCTTT
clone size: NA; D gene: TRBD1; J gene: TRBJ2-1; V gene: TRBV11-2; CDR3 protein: CASSSRQGGSYNEQFF; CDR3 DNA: TGTGCCAGCAGCTCGCGACAGGGGGGCTCCTACAATGAGCAGTTCTTC
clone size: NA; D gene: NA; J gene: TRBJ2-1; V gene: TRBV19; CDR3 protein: CASSIAGFRVDEQFF; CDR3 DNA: TGTGCCAGTAGTATCGCGGGCTTTCGCGTCGATGAGCAGTTCTTC
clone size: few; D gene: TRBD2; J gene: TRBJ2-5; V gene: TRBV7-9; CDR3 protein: CASSLGLLWYF; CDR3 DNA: TGTGCCAGCAGCTTGGGACTACTATGGTACTTC
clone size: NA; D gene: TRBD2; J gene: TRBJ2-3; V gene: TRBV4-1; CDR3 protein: CASSPTGGSSTDTQYF; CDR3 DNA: TGCGCCAGCAGCCCTACCGGGGGGTCTAGCACAGATACGCAGTATTTT
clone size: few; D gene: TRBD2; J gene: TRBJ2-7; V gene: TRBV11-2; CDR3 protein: CASSLGGHRYEQYF; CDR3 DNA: TGTGCCAGCAGCCTGGGAGGGCATCGCTACGAGCAGTACTTC
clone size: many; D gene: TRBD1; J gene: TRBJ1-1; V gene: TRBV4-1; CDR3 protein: CASSQDDRGTEAFF; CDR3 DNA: TGCGCCAGCAGCCAAGATGACAGGGGCACTGAAGCTTTCTTT
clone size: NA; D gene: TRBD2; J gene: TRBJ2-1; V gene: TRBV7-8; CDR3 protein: CASSMTSGESNEQFF; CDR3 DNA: TGTGCCAGCAGCATGACTAGCGGGGAATCCAATGAGCAGTTCTTC
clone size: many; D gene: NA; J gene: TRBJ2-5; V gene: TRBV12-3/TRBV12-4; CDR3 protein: CASSLKEQGKETQYF; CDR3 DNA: TGTGCCAGCAGTTTAAAAGAACAGGGTAAAGAGACCCAGTACTTC